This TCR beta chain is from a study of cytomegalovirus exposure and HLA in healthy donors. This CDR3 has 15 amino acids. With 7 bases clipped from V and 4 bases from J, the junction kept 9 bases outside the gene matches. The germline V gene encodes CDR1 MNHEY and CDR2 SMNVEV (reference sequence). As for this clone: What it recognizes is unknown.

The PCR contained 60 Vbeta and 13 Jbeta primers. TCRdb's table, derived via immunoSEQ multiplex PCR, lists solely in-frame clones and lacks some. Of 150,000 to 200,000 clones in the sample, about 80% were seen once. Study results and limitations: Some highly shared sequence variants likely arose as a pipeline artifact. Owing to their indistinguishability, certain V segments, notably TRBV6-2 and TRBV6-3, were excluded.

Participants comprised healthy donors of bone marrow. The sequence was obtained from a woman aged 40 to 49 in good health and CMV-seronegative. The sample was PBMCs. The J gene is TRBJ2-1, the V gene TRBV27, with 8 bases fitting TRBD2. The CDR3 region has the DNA TGTGCCAGCAAAAAGAGCGGGGGCGGTTACAATGAGCAGTTCTTC. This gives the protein CASKKSGGGYNEQFF.